This T cell receptor beta chain was identified during a study of blood T cell repertoires in COVID-19. Study at large: The analysed material was cDNA or gDNA that came from T cells, B-cell-depleted T cells, or PBMCs.

This CDR3 has 15 amino acids. Germline values: CDR1 LGHDT, CDR2 YNNKEL (reference sequence). The V segment lost 5 bases and the J segment 3 bases; nucleotides outside the gene matches: 6. As processed by the authors: Counts of nucleated cells, estimated from reference gene primer amplification, were obtained. The repertoire was sequenced with immunoSEQ multiplex PCR; TCRdb's copy has only in-frame clones and lacks some. D and trimming come from the DNA, and the V and J calls and clone size come from that table. The data show about 59,000 clones, with around 79% seen just once and roughly 10% held by the top ten.

The chain links TRBV3-1 (or the pseudogene TRBV3-2) to TRBJ2-7; 11 nucleotides agree with TRBD2. The clonotype was recovered from a human donor in a cohort sampled during active COVID-19. What was sequenced was peripheral blood. CDR3 in DNA: TGTGCCAGCAGCTCCGGACTAGCGGGCGGCTACGAGCAGTACTTC. Translation gives CASSSGLAGGYEQYF.